This TCR beta chain was documented in a study of cytomegalovirus exposure and HLA in healthy donors. Study summary: In an early release, HLA-typed donors contributed 77 million or so unique TCR sequences. Study-wide results and limits: With DRB1 most and HLA-C fewest, TCR association rates differed between HLA loci in a later analysis. The authors enumerated some 170 TCR beta chains as linked to cytomegalovirus.

Concerning this clone: No antigen is known for it.

The germline V and J ends were trimmed by 2 bases and 5 bases, with 9 bases remaining between them. This CDR3 has 14 residues. Germline assignment: CDR1 MNHNY and CDR2 SVGAGI (reference sequence). A multiplex PCR was run with 60 Vbeta primers and 13 Jbeta primers. Clones were read by immunoSEQ multiplex PCR, and TCRdb kept only the in-frame ones, dropping some. The table records about 210,000 clones, 75% to 80% of them present only once. Sequenced input: PBMCs. V is TRBV6-6 and J is TRBJ1-4; D is undetermined. The receptor comes from a male donor in good health and CMV-seronegative. The CDR3 DNA sequence: TGTGCCAGCAGTTACGGGCAGACAAATGAAAAACTGTTTTTT. Translated, it gives CASSYGQTNEKLFF.